A single sample is the source of the 9 T cell receptor beta chains below, sequenced in a study of OX40 agonist ivuxolimab in advanced cancers. The library was obtained by the immunoSEQ multiplex PCR assay. What TCRdb holds here is the immuneACCESS table cut down to in-frame rearrangements. Part of the clones is not present; checked against another copy, under half of the missing clones reflect an unresolved V gene, and the others are unexplained. For this sample the table gives approximately 63,000 clones, of which roughly 89% were detected only once. The leading ten clones occupy 1% to 1.5% of the sample. The sample was CD4+ or CD8+ T cells sorted from blood, taken in a trial of the OX40 agonist ivuxolimab. The receptors shown here come from an adult with an advanced solid tumor such as melanoma, head and neck, liver or kidney cancer.

J is TRBJ2-5 and V is TRBV19; no definite D call. Germline CDR1 reads LNHDA; CDR2 reads SQIVND (reference sequence). V was pared by 6 bases and J by 1 base, with 15 bases between. The CDR3 is 15 amino acids. The CDR3 reads CASSGTSGSQETQYF. The CDR3 DNA is TGTGCCAGTAGCGGCACCTCGGGCAGCCAAGAGACCCAGTACTTC.

The V gene is TRBV7-6, the J gene TRBJ2-3; 10 bases line up with TRBD2. Germline V gene lookup returns CDR1 SGHVS and CDR2 FNYEAQ. V lost 1 base to trimming and J lost 5 bases; unmatched junction nucleotides: 12. CDR3 length equals 18 residues. The CDR3 coding sequence is TGTGCCAGCAGCTTAGTTTCTAGCGGGAGCTCGATCGGAGATACGCAGTATTTT. Translation: CASSLVSSGSSIGDTQYF.

This chain links TRBV18 with TRBJ2-7, with D unclear. V shed 3 bases and J shed 6 bases, with 24 bases lying between them. The CDR3 runs 17 residues. Germline V lookup: CDR1 KGHSH, CDR2 LQKENI. The CDR3 DNA follows: TGTGCCAGCTCACCTAGCTCTGCTCGCGGCGGAGCTGGCGAGCAGTACTTC. Translating gives CASSPSSARGGAGEQYF.

The CDR3 sequence is CASSDFSQGRNSPLHF. The CDR3 DNA follows: TGCGCCAGCAGCGACTTCTCACAGGGTCGTAATTCACCCCTCCACTTT. The rearrangement uses TRBV10-2 and TRBJ1-6; TRBD1 might be the D (6 bases). This CDR3 has 16 residues. The V gene lost 6 bases and the J gene lost 6 bases, with 18 bases spanning the gap. CDR1 and CDR2 (germline): WSHSY, SAAADI.

This clone is labeled as medium-sized. The CDR3 DNA is TGTGCCAGCAGTCCACAGGGAGACACTGAAGCTTTCTTT. Translating it yields CASSPQGDTEAFF. The chain is built from TRBV6-1 and TRBJ1-1; the D gene is possibly TRBD1 (6 bases). The length of the CDR3 is 13 residues. CDR1 is MNHNS, CDR2 SASEGT, per germline. The V and J ends lost 5 bases and 3 bases respectively, with 10 bases between them.

The genes are TRBV11-3 and TRBJ2-2, with 8 bases aligning to TRBD1. The CDR3 loop spans 13 amino acids. From germline, CDR1 is SGHNT and CDR2 YENEEA. Trimming cost V 4 bases and J 6 bases; bases outside gene matches: 1. The CDR3 region has the DNA TGTGCCAGCAGCTCACAGGGGGCCGGGGAGCTGTTTTTT. Protein sequence: CASSSQGAGELFF.

This clone came up once. This same CDR3 is encoded by further DNA sequences in the sample. The V call is TRBV7-9, the J call TRBJ2-5, with unresolved D. The CDR3 sequence is 13 residues long. The germline gives CDR1 SEHNR, CDR2 FQNEAQ (reference sequence). The V and J ends lost 0 bases and 1 base respectively, with 3 bases between them. CDR3 DNA: TGTGCCAGCAGCTTAGCGGCCCAAGAGACCCAGTACTTC. As protein: CASSLAAQETQYF. Based on the CDR3 plus reference TRBV7-9 and TRBJ2-5, the full variable domain is DTGVSQNPRHKITKRGQNVTFRCDPISEHNRLYWYRQTLGQGPEFLTYFQNEAQLEKSRLLSDRFSAERPKGSFSTLEIQRTEQGDSAMYLCASSLAAQETQYFGPGTRLLVL.

The V and J genes are TRBV6-1 and TRBJ2-4, with 7 bases aligning to TRBD1. The CDR3 is made up of 15 amino acids. The ends lost 6 bases at V and 7 bases at J; junction bases unmatched: 12. Germline values: CDR1 MNHNS, CDR2 SASEGT. The CDR3 here is CASRTGQTIPNIQYF. CDR3 bases: TGTGCCAGCAGGACGGGACAGACCATTCCTAACATTCAGTACTTC.

This clone has a single count. The gene calls are TRBV15 and TRBJ2-1, with 11 bases matching TRBD2. Trimming at V came to 0 bases and at J to 4 bases, leaving 5 bases not matched to a gene. The CDR3 sequence is 17 residues long. Germline CDR1 is LNHNV and CDR2 is YYDKDF (reference sequence). This CDR3 reads CATSRDSGTSGYNEQFF. The DNA for the CDR3 is TGTGCCACCAGCAGAGATAGCGGGACTAGCGGATACAATGAGCAGTTCTTC.